Each of the 18 T cell receptor beta chains below was sequenced from the same sample in a study of a mutant IDH1 vaccine in newly diagnosed glioma. Regarding time point: week 35, safety follow-up. All doses held 300 ug of mutant IDH1 20-mer peptide, with topical imiquimod. The antigens of these receptors remain unknown. Some clones are missing from TCRdb's copy, which holds only in-frame ones; the method was immunoSEQ multiplex PCR. Of 70,000 or so clones listed, around 87% are singletons. The sequenced sample was PBMCs, obtained from a glioma patient whose treatment included an IDH1 peptide vaccine. These receptors were obtained from a man aged 25 to 40 with glioma.

V usage is TRBV15 and J usage is TRBJ2-1, with 10 bases lining up with TRBD2. This CDR3 is built from 15 residues. The junction had 5 bases not matched to a gene; V was cut back by 1 base and J by 8 bases. Germline-derived CDR1 and CDR2 are LNHNV and YYDKDF (reference sequence). CDR3 DNA sequence: TGTGCCACCAGCAGAGGAGCGGGGGGGCCACATGAGCAGTTCTTC. Its translation is CATSRGAGGPHEQFF.

The chain has TRBV14 and TRBJ1-6; D gene uncertain. In germline, CDR1 is SGHDN, CDR2 FVKESK. The CDR3 covers 13 residues. Trimming removed 2 bases at V and 8 bases at J, with 7 bases between. The CDR3 spells CASSQRRDSPLHF. Here the CDR3 DNA reads TGTGCCAGCAGCCAACGAAGGGATTCACCCCTCCACTTT.

The chain recombines TRBV6-6 with TRBJ1-2; TRBD1 matches at 9 bases. Germline CDR1 is MNHNY and CDR2 is SVGAGI (reference sequence). Trimming took 0 bases from V and 2 from J; bases not matched to a gene: 4. CDR3 length: 16 residues. CDR3 in DNA: TGTGCCAGCAGTTACTCGAAGGGGACAGGGAACTATGGCTACACCTTC. This translates into CASSYSKGTGNYGYTF.

Written as DNA, the CDR3 is TGTGCCAGCAGTTTATTGATAGGGGACAGGGCACAGTACGAGCAGTACTTC. This encodes CASSLLIGDRAQYEQYF. The rearrangement joins TRBV28 to TRBJ2-7, with 9 positions matching TRBD1. CDR1 is MDHEN and CDR2 is SYDVKM in the germline V gene. With 1 base clipped from V and 4 bases from J, the junction kept 11 bases outside the gene matches. This CDR3 spans 17 amino acids.

The chain recombines TRBV2 with TRBJ1-2; TRBD1 matches at 9 bases. The V gene end was trimmed by 6 bases and the J gene end by 3 bases; junction bases not matched to a gene: 8. The CDR3 runs to 15 residues. The germline V gene encodes CDR1 SNHLY and CDR2 FYNNEI. The CDR3 is CASRGGQGRYYGYTF. The CDR3 bases are TGTGCCAGCAGGGGGGGACAGGGACGATACTATGGCTACACCTTC.

The chain uses TRBV7-8 and TRBJ2-1; 15 positions match TRBD2. The germline CDR1 and CDR2 sequences are SGHVS and FQNEAQ. The CDR3 has 16 residues. Germline trimming cut 5 bases from V and 9 bases from J; bases unmatched to any gene: 8. CDR3 amino acids: CASSPRTSGGAIEQFF. CDR3 DNA sequence: TGTGCCAGCAGCCCAAGGACTAGCGGGGGGGCCATTGAGCAGTTCTTC.

The gene calls are TRBV15 and TRBJ2-7, with D unresolved. This CDR3 contains 15 residues. V was clipped by 1 base and J by 5 bases, with 15 bases between them. Germline CDR1 reads LNHNV; CDR2 reads YYDKDF (reference sequence). CDR3 nucleotide sequence: TGTGCCACCAGCAGAGGGGGTGGGCCTGAAGACGAGCAGTACTTC. The encoded protein is CATSRGGGPEDEQYF.

This clone was counted once. This chain links TRBV10-3 with TRBJ2-4; D remains ambiguous. The CDR3 has 14 amino acids. V gave up 5 bases and J gave up 0 bases, with 8 bases separating them. The germline V gene encodes CDR1 ENHRY and CDR2 SYGVKD. The CDR3 reads CAISPVLAKNIQYF. CDR3 nucleotide sequence: TGTGCCATCAGTCCAGTTCTAGCCAAAAACATTCAGTACTTC.

The rearrangement uses TRBV5-4 and TRBJ2-7; D might be TRBD2 (6 bases). CDR3 length: 12 residues. The V gene's germline CDR1 is SGHNT and CDR2 YYREEE (reference sequence). Trimming removed 4 bases from V and 12 bases from J, with 17 bases in between. The CDR3: CASSLLRDSWYF. CDR3 sequence (DNA): TGTGCCAGCAGCCTCCTTCGGGACTCGTGGTACTTC. The full variable domain, its missing parts supplied by reference TRBV5-4 and TRBJ2-7, is ETGVTQSPTHLIKTRGQQVTLRCSSQSGHNTVSWYQQALGQGPQFIFQYYREEENGRGNFPPRFSGLQFPNYSSELNVNALELDDSALYLCASSLLRDSWYFGPGTRLTVT.

V usage is TRBV28 and J usage is TRBJ1-5; tentatively, D is TRBD1 (6 bases). Germline CDR1 reads MDHEN; CDR2 reads SYDVKM. The CDR3 sequence is 15 residues long. V was trimmed by 2 bases and J by 1 base, leaving 9 bases between them. The CDR3 DNA reads TGTGCCAGCAGTTTAACAGGGATGAGCAATCAGCCCCAGCATTTT. Protein product: CASSLTGMSNQPQHF.

The rearrangement uses TRBV9 and TRBJ1-2, with 7 bases that match TRBD1. This CDR3 comprises 17 residues. The V gene end was trimmed by 3 bases and the J gene end by 7 bases; junction bases not matched to a gene: 18. CDR1 is SGDLS and CDR2 is YYNGEE in the germline V gene. The CDR3 DNA reads as TGTGCCAGCAGCGGCCCTGGGGGGTTACAGGGGAAAAGTGGCTACACCTTC. Its protein product is CASSGPGGLQGKSGYTF.

The chain recombines TRBV18 with TRBJ1-6; D possibly corresponds to TRBD1 (6 bases). Deletions cut 2 bases from V and 6 bases from J, with 14 bases between. The CDR3 extends over 16 amino acids. Looked up from germline, CDR1 is KGHSH and CDR2 is LQKENI. The CDR3 coding sequence is TGTGCCAGCTCACCATTTACAGGGAGTCTTAATTCACCCCTCCACTTT. Protein sequence: CASSPFTGSLNSPLHF.

This chain connects TRBV6-1 to TRBJ2-7; the D is unclear. CDR1 and CDR2 from the germline V gene are MNHNS and SASEGT. The V end was cut by 3 bases, the J end by 1 base, with 10 bases between. The CDR3 runs 14 residues. CDR3 bases: TGTGCCAGCAGTGACGTATGGGCTTCCTACGAGCAGTACTTC. This encodes CASSDVWASYEQYF.

This chain uses TRBV28 with TRBJ1-3; tentatively, D is TRBD1 (5 bases). This CDR3 has 15 residues. CDR1 is MDHEN, CDR2 SYDVKM, per germline. V lost 2 bases and J 0 bases, leaving 8 bases between the germline ends. CDR3 nucleotides: TGTGCCAGCAGTTTAAGACAGATCTCTGGAAACACCATATATTTT. This codes for CASSLRQISGNTIYF.

This clone was seen only a few times. CDR3 sequence: CASSPGRSSSYEQYF. CDR3 DNA sequence: TGCGCCAGCAGCCCAGGTCGAAGTAGCTCCTACGAGCAGTACTTC. The V gene is TRBV4-3, the J gene TRBJ2-7, with unresolved D. Trimming removed 4 bases at V and 0 bases at J, with 13 bases between. Looked up from germline, CDR1 is LGHNA and CDR2 is YSLEER. This CDR3 spans 15 amino acids.

The CDR3 coding sequence is TGCGCCAGCAGCCAAGATCCGCGGGGAGATACGCAGTATTTT. Residues: CASSQDPRGDTQYF. V is TRBV4-1 and J is TRBJ2-3, with D possibly being TRBD2 (6 bases). The CDR3 runs 14 residues. Trimming removed 0 bases at V and 5 bases at J, with 9 bases between. Per germline, CDR1 MGHRA and CDR2 YSYEKL.

The CDR3 is CASSLGGYGSEAFF. CDR3 bases: TGTGCCAGCAGCTTGGGGGGTTATGGATCTGAAGCTTTCTTT. The J gene is TRBJ1-1, the V gene TRBV5-5; D not certain. The CDR3 spans 14 residues. Per germline, CDR1 SGHKS and CDR2 YYEKEE (reference sequence). V lost 0 bases, J lost 6 bases, and 12 bases lay in between.

The chain employs TRBV29-1 and TRBJ1-4, with 9 positions matching TRBD1. J lost 0 bases, V lost 6 bases, and 5 bases had no gene match. CDR1 is SQVTM, CDR2 ANQGSEA, per germline. This CDR3 region has 15 residues. The CDR3 bases are TGCAGCGTACCGGGACAGGGTTCAACTAATGAAAAACTGTTTTTT. This encodes CSVPGQGSTNEKLFF. Variable domain in full (rest from reference TRBV29-1 and TRBJ1-4): SAVISQKPSRDICQRGTSLTIQCQVDSQVTMMFWYRQQPGQSLTLIATANQGSEATYESGFVIDKFPISRPNLTFSTLTVSNMSPEDSSIYLCSVPGQGSTNEKLFFGSGTQLSVL.